Listed below are T cell receptor beta chains from one sample, sequenced in a study of CD8 T cells in ankylosing spondylitis. Each CDR3 protein is one row after TCRdb ran MiXCR on the 5' RACE reads. The data hold fewer than 250,000 distinct CDR3 sequences, with about 10% observed a single time. Sequencing used blood, either unsorted or a sorted T cell fraction (not recorded which). The receptors stem from a male donor with ankylosing spondylitis or in good health (not recorded which). Both conserved end residues are part of each CDR3. The D gene is left open where the match is weak. The size field reads once, few, many, or a class for an expanded clone.

v_gene	d_gene	abundance	j_gene	CDR3aa	CDR3nt
TRBV15	-	few	TRBJ2-2	CATSRDGTNTGELFF	TGTGCCACCAGCAGAGATGGGACAAACACCGGGGAGCTGTTTTTT
TRBV24-1	-	many	TRBJ2-6	CATLPPGANVLTF	TGTGCCACCCTCCCCCCAGGGGCCAACGTCCTGACTTTC
TRBV12-3/TRBV12-4	-	many	TRBJ2-7	CASSSLLRQYF	TGTGCCAGCAGTTCCCTCCTCCGGCAGTACTTC
TRBV2	TRBD2	few	TRBJ2-5	CASSPGLAGVETQYF	TGTGCCAGCAGTCCGGGACTAGCGGGGGTAGAGACCCAGTACTTC
TRBV4-1	TRBD1	few	TRBJ2-3	CASSPGDRFTDTQYF	TGCGCCAGCAGCCCCGGGGACAGGTTCACAGATACGCAGTATTTT
TRBV15	-	many	TRBJ2-2	CATSLYGKNTGELFF	TGTGCCACCAGCCTCTACGGGAAGAACACCGGGGAGCTGTTTTTT
TRBV3-1	-	many	TRBJ2-6	CASSNSGANVLTF	TGTGCCAGCTCCAACTCTGGGGCCAACGTCCTGACTTTC
TRBV11-2	-	many	TRBJ2-1	CASSLDGHYNEQFF	TGTGCCAGCAGCTTAGACGGCCATTACAATGAGCAGTTCTTC
TRBV7-2	-	many	TRBJ2-3	CASSFLVAGGGDTQYF	TGTGCCAGCAGCTTTTTAGTCGCAGGAGGAGGAGATACGCAGTATTTT
TRBV30	-	many	TRBJ2-7	CAWSVLGPRAPYEQYF	TGTGCCTGGAGTGTATTGGGACCCCGGGCCCCCTACGAGCAGTACTTC